The 6 T cell receptor beta chains given below trace back to one sample, sequenced in a study of cytomegalovirus exposure and HLA in healthy donors. The PCR had 60 Vbeta and 13 Jbeta primers. Some clones are missing from TCRdb's copy, which holds only in-frame ones; the method was immunoSEQ multiplex PCR. This sample carries 250,000 or so clones, 92% of them seen once, and the ten largest clones take around 1.7%. Sequenced input: PBMCs. Receptors were obtained from a girl aged 2 to 9 in good health and CMV-seronegative.

This chain uses TRBV4-2 with TRBJ2-1; D unresolved. Trimming took off 6 bases at V and 5 bases at J, with 11 bases between the two ends. The germline gives CDR1 LGHNA, CDR2 YNFKEQ. This CDR3 is built from 13 residues. This chain's CDR3 is CASRTPQDNEQFF. CDR3 nucleotide sequence: TGTGCCAGCAGGACACCCCAGGACAATGAGCAGTTCTTC.

This chain uses TRBV4-1 with TRBJ2-3; D possibly corresponds to TRBD2 (6 bases). CDR1 is MGHRA and CDR2 is YSYEKL in the germline V gene. Trimming took off 0 bases at V and 4 bases at J, with 11 bases between the two ends. This CDR3 region has 15 residues. The CDR3 DNA reads as TGCGCCAGCAGCCAAGACGTGGGGAGGTCAGATACGCAGTATTTT. Its protein product is CASSQDVGRSDTQYF.

The chain couples TRBV15 to TRBJ1-5, with 8 bases aligning to TRBD1. The junction had 11 bases not matched to a gene; V was cut back by 4 bases and J by 6 bases. Per the germline V gene, CDR1 is LNHNV and CDR2 is YYDKDF (reference sequence). This CDR3 has 16 amino acids. The CDR3 spells CATSIFRTGRPQPQHF. CDR3 nucleotide sequence: TGTGCCACCAGCATTTTTCGGACAGGGCGCCCTCAGCCCCAGCATTTT.

Only a few counts were recorded for this clone. This chain connects TRBV10-3 to TRBJ1-5; D call uncertain. Trimming removed 1 base at V and 3 bases at J, with 16 bases between. Germline values: CDR1 ENHRY, CDR2 SYGVKD. The CDR3 is 17 residues long. CDR3 sequence: CAISEFGGWGNNQPQHF. CDR3 coding DNA: TGTGCCATCAGTGAGTTTGGAGGGTGGGGAAACAATCAGCCCCAGCATTTT.

This CDR3 is CASSPRSGGPTYEQYF. Written as DNA, the CDR3 is TGTGCCAGCAGCCCCCGTTCAGGGGGCCCGACCTACGAGCAGTACTTC. The chain is built from TRBV5-4 and TRBJ2-7; TRBD1 agrees at 8 bases. Germline CDR1 is SGHNT and CDR2 is YYREEE (reference sequence). The trim removed 4 bases at V and 2 bases at J, leaving 11 bases unmatched. The CDR3 extends over 16 amino acids.

The chain employs TRBV28 and TRBJ2-4, with 7 bases fitting TRBD1. Germline CDR1 and CDR2: MDHEN and SYDVKM. The CDR3 contains 16 residues. The trim removed 6 bases at V and 1 base at J, leaving 9 bases unmatched. The DNA of the CDR3 is TGTGCCAGCAGCCAACATACACAGGGGGCCAAAAACATTCAGTACTTC. Protein product: CASSQHTQGAKNIQYF. The full variable domain, completed using reference TRBV28 and TRBJ2-4, is DVKVTQSSRYLVKRTGEKVFLECVQDMDHENMFWYRQDPGLGLRLIYFSYDVKMKEKGDIPEGYSVSREKKERFSLILESASTNQTSMYLCASSQHTQGAKNIQYFGAGTRLSVL.